The 9 T cell receptor beta chains given below trace back to one sample, sequenced in a study of T cell repertoires in cytomegalovirus infection (dated by TCRdb to the late 2010s). Their antigen targets remain unknown. Reads for this sample came from an Illumina HiSeq 1500. Using fastp at Q25 and MiXCR, TCRdb reprocessed the public reads and kept productive beta chains. Each CDR3 protein appears once, grouped with its most common genes and DNA. Here the sample has around 200,000 distinct CDR3 sequences; about 38% occur a single time. Jointly, the top ten make up over 45% of the sample. According to the study, the label for this sample's treatment or condition signals: in vitro stimulation with specific CMV peptide epitopes to enrich CMV-specific T cells. The sequencing here drew on CD8+ T cells from cultured PBMCs, taken from culture after CMV antigen stimulation. Source of these receptors: a human donor in good health (CMV status not recorded). Some clones in this sample may be carry-over from other donors' samples.

V usage is TRBV28 and J usage is TRBJ1-1; D is unclear. Germline V gene lookup returns CDR1 MDHEN and CDR2 SYDVKM. CDR3 length: 16 amino acids. Trimming cost V 2 bases and J 0 bases, with 13 bases left between them. The DNA for the CDR3 is TGTGCCAGCAGTTTAAAGAAAGATTGGGTGAACACTGAAGCTTTCTTT. It codes for CASSLKKDWVNTEAFF.

On this clonotype: This sequence may be a read error, since a much larger clone differs from it by one base. V usage is TRBV7-2 and J usage is TRBJ2-1; the D gene is possibly TRBD1 (6 bases). The CDR3 has 14 amino acids. CDR1 is SGHTA, CDR2 FQGNSA, per germline. CDR3 sequence: CASSLRGTYKEQFF. Here the CDR3 DNA reads TGTGCCAGCAGCTTAAGGGGGACCTACAAAGAGCAGTTCTTC.

The chain combines TRBV27 with TRBJ1-2; D uncertain. CDR3 length: 18 amino acids. Germline CDR1 reads MNHEY; CDR2 reads SMNVEV (reference sequence). V lost 5 bases and J lost 2, with 24 bases in between. The CDR3: CASSLASVGRFSNYGYTF. CDR3 DNA sequence: TGTGCCAGCAGTCTCGCGTCGGTAGGGCGATTCTCCAACTATGGCTACACCTTC.

The CDR3 is CASSLGLWKSDTQYF. The CDR3 DNA sequence: TGTGCCAGCAGCTTAGGCTTGTGGAAGTCGGATACGCAGTATTTT. The chain uses TRBV7-6 and TRBJ2-3; D unresolved. The CDR3 has 15 residues. V was clipped by 1 base and J by 6 bases, with 14 bases between them. Per the germline V gene, CDR1 is SGHVS and CDR2 is FNYEAQ. Filled out from reference TRBV7-6 and TRBJ2-3, the complete variable domain reads GAGVSQSPRYKVTKRGQDVALRCDPISGHVSLYWYRQALGQGPEFLTYFNYEAQQDKSGLPNDRFSAERPEGSISTLTIQRTEQRDSAMYRCASSLGLWKSDTQYFGPGTRLTVL.

On this clonotype: The junction does not match germline at one end; this may be a read error. The gene calls are TRBV2 and TRBJ1-2; no firm D call. Germline V gives CDR1 SNHLY, CDR2 FYNNEI. This CDR3 comprises 15 residues. The CDR3 nucleotides read TGTACCAGCAAGTACAGCCTCTCCCCCTGGGGAGACTACACCTTC. It codes for CTSKYSLSPWGDYTF.

The chain combines TRBV2 with TRBJ2-1; TRBD1 or TRBD2 may be the D gene (6 bases each). Looked up from germline, CDR1 is SNHLY and CDR2 is FYNNEI. Trimming took 7 bases from V and 9 from J, leaving 10 bases between them. The CDR3 has 11 amino acids. CDR3 residues: CASKGGTEQFF. The CDR3 nucleotides are TGTGCCAGCAAGGGGGGCACTGAGCAGTTCTTC. Full variable domain (outside the CDR3, taken from reference TRBV2 and TRBJ2-1): EPEVTQTPSHQVTQMGQEVILRCVPISNHLYFYWYRQILGQKVEFLVSFYNNEISEKSEIFDDQFSVERPDGSNFTLKIRSTKLEDSAMYFCASKGGTEQFFGPGTRLTVL.

This clonotype has a handful of counts. The chain combines TRBV2 with TRBJ2-3; 15 positions agree with TRBD2. Germline CDR1 SNHLY, CDR2 FYNNEI. The CDR3 length is 15 residues. V shed 10 bases and J 5 bases; nucleotides not matched to a gene: 7. Written as DNA, the CDR3 is TGTGCCATTGGAATGGGACTAGCGGGAGGAGATACGCAGTATTTT. The encoded protein is CAIGMGLAGGDTQYF. Using reference TRBV2 and TRBJ2-3 for the parts outside the CDR3, the full variable domain is EPEVTQTPSHQVTQMGQEVILRCVPISNHLYFYWYRQILGQKVEFLVSFYNNEISEKSEIFDDQFSVERPDGSNFTLKIRSTKLEDSAMYFCAIGMGLAGGDTQYFGPGTRLTVL.

The CDR3 coding sequence is TGTGCCACCAGTGATTTCGCGGGAGACACCGGGGAGCTGTTTTTT. Translation: CATSDFAGDTGELFF. The chain uses TRBV24-1 and TRBJ2-2, with 7 nucleotides matching TRBD2. The CDR3 totals 15 residues. From germline, CDR1 is KGHDR and CDR2 SFDVKD. V lost 1 base and J lost 3; bases outside the gene matches: 1.

The chain combines TRBV7-9 with TRBJ2-7, with a weak D call TRBD1 (5 bases). V lost 1 base and J 5 bases, leaving 9 bases between the germline ends. The CDR3 runs to 13 residues. The V gene's germline CDR1 is SEHNR and CDR2 FQNEAQ (reference sequence). CDR3 nucleotides: TGTGCCAGCAGCTTAGTCGAGGACAACGAGCAGTACTTC. Its protein product is CASSLVEDNEQYF.